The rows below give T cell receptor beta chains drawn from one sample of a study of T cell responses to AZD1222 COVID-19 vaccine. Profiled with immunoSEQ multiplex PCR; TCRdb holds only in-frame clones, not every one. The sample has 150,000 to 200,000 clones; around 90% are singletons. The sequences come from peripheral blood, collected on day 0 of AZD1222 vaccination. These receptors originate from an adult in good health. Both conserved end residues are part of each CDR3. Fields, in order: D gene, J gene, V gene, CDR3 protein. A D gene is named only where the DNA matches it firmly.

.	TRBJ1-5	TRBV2	CASNTAGNQPQHF
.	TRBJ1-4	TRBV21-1	CASSKAANPRVPGYGSREKLFF
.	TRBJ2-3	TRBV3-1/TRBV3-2	CASSQEGGTGNTQYF
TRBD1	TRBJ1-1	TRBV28	CASSPYYVTGAGTEAFF
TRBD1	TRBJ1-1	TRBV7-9	CASSSQGAGVTEAFF
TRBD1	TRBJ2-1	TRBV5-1	CASSLADRGNEQFF
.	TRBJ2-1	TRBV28	CASRPGGRDEQFF
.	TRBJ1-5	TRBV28	CASSGRGRQPQHF
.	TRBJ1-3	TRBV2	CASSGGNTIYF
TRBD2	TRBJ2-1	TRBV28	CASQRGGPHEQFF
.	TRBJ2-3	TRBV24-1	CATSGGSGSTDTQYF
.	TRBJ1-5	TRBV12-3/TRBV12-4	CASSKDWQPQHF
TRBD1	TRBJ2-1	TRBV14	CASSQRTGVGNEQFF
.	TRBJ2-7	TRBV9	CASSVASLAYEQYF
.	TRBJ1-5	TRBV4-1	CASSQELIMQPQHF
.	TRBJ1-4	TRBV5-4	CASSPTRTANEKLFF
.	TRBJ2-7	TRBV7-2	CASSSPREGEDVARRGQYF
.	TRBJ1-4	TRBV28	CASLAGRRFKGNEKLFF